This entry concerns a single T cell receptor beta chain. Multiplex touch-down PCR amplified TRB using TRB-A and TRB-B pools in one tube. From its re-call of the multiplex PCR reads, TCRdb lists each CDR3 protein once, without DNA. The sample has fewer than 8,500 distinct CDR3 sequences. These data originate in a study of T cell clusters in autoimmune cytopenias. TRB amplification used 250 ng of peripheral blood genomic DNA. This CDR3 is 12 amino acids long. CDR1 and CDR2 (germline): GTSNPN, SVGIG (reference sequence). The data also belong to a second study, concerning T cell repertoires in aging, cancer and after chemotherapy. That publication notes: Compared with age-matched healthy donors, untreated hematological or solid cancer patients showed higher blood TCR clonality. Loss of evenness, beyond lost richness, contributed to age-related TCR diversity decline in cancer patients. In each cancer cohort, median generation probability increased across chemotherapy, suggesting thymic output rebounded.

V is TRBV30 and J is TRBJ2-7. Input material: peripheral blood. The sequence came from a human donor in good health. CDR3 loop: CAWGRLSYEQYF.